This is a list of T cell receptor beta chains from one sample in a study of CD4 and CD8 cells across lung adenocarcinoma regions. TCRdb fed the PCR reads into MiXCR, producing one record per CDR3 protein. The sample holds under 30,000 distinct CDR3 sequences, 53% seen once. The source material was CD8+ T cells from the center of a lung tumor. These receptors were taken from a male donor with lung adenocarcinoma. The CD4 and CD8 labels of this study may be unreliable. Both conserved end residues are part of each CDR3. Fields, in order: V gene, clone size, D gene, J gene, CDR3 DNA, CDR3 protein. D genes are given only for firm matches. Expanded clones are given a class, and other clones once, few, many or no size at all.

V: TRBV6-1; size: few; D: TRBD1; J: TRBJ2-6; DNA: TGTGCCAGGGGCAAAGGGGGCCGTGCCGCAGAGACGCAGTACTTT; CDR3: CARGKGGRAAETQYF
V: TRBV27; size: .; D: .; J: TRBJ2-4; DNA: TGTGCCAGCAACCGGCACAGCCAAAACATTCAGTACTTC; CDR3: CASNRHSQNIQYF
V: TRBV6-1; size: many; D: .; J: TRBJ1-2; DNA: TGTGCCAGCAGTGGCCAAACGGGCGGTAACTATGGCTACACCTTC; CDR3: CASSGQTGGNYGYTF
V: TRBV3-1; size: .; D: TRBD2; J: TRBJ2-5; DNA: TGTGCCAGCAGCCAGAGCGGGACTCCGGGGACCCAGTACTTC; CDR3: CASSQSGTPGTQYF
V: TRBV27; size: once; D: .; J: TRBJ2-5; DNA: TGTGCCGGGGGTCTTACGGGCCGTGACCAAGAGACCCAGTACTTC; CDR3: CAGGLTGRDQETQYF
V: TRBV6-1; size: .; D: TRBD2; J: TRBJ2-4; DNA: TGTGCCTGCCGTGAAGCGGGGATGGGGGTCAAAAACACTCAGTACTTC; CDR3: CACREAGMGVKNTQYF
V: TRBV10-1; size: .; D: TRBD1; J: TRBJ2-3; DNA: TGCGGCGGCAGGGACAGGCATGCCAAAAATACGCAGTATTTT; CDR3: CGGRDRHAKNTQYF
V: TRBV10-1; size: once; D: .; J: TRBJ2-7; DNA: TGCGCCAACAGTGAGAGTTTCTACGAGCAGTACTTC; CDR3: CANSESFYEQYF
V: TRBV7-2; size: many; D: .; J: TRBJ2-1; DNA: TGTGCCAGCAGCAGACCTAAGCCTGAGCAGTTCTTC; CDR3: CASSRPKPEQFF
V: TRBV6-5; size: medium-sized; D: TRBD2; J: TRBJ2-5; DNA: TGTGCCAGCATGCTGCGGGAGGGCCTTATTGGGACCCAGTACTTC; CDR3: CASMLREGLIGTQYF
V: TRBV6-1; size: few; D: .; J: TRBJ2-7; DNA: TGTGCCAGCACCCCGGGCGGGAACTCCTACGAGCAGTACTTC; CDR3: CASTPGGNSYEQYF
V: TRBV10-3; size: many; D: .; J: TRBJ1-5; DNA: TGTGCCATCAGTGAGTCGCAGGGTGGTCAGCCCCAGCATTTT; CDR3: CAISESQGGQPQHF
V: TRBV6-1; size: .; D: TRBD1; J: TRBJ2-2; DNA: TGTGCCAGCAGGCGATGGACAGGGAACACCGGGGAGCTGTTTTTT; CDR3: CASRRWTGNTGELFF
V: TRBV5-6; size: .; D: TRBD1; J: TRBJ2-3; DNA: TGTGCCAGCAGCTCCAGGGGGCGGGGAGCAGATACGCAGTATTTT; CDR3: CASSSRGRGADTQYF
V: TRBV7-9; size: once; D: TRBD1; J: TRBJ1-2; DNA: TGTGCCACCTCGGACAGGGTGGGCGGCTACACCTTC; CDR3: CATSDRVGGYTF
V: TRBV6-5; size: .; D: TRBD2; J: TRBJ2-1; DNA: TGTGCCAGCAGTTACTCACTAGCGGGAGGGCAGGGTGAGCAGTTCTTC; CDR3: CASSYSLAGGQGEQFF
V: TRBV27; size: .; D: TRBD2; J: TRBJ2-4; DNA: TGTGCCAGCAGTCCCCTAGCGGGCACAGACATGCAGTACTTT; CDR3: CASSPLAGTDMQYF
V: TRBV6-5; size: .; D: .; J: TRBJ1-1; DNA: TGTGCCAGTTGGGGCCCTGAAGCTTTCTTT; CDR3: CASWGPEAFF
V: TRBV6-1; size: .; D: .; J: TRBJ2-5; DNA: TGTGCCAGGGGGGATAGGGGCGGTGACCCAGATACCCAGTATTTC; CDR3: CARGDRGGDPDTQYF
V: TRBV9; size: many; D: .; J: TRBJ2-1; DNA: TGTGCCAGCAGCAAACAGGGTTCTAGCGAGCAGCGGCAGTTCTTC; CDR3: CASSKQGSSEQRQFF
V: TRBV7-2; size: many; D: .; J: TRBJ2-5; DNA: TGTGCCAGCAGCATACCCCCAGGGACCCAGTACTTC; CDR3: CASSIPPGTQYF
V: TRBV27; size: .; D: .; J: TRBJ2-7; DNA: TGTGCCAGCAGGGGGCTGGGAGCCACAGATACGCAGTACTTC; CDR3: CASRGLGATDTQYF
V: TRBV6-1; size: .; D: .; J: TRBJ2-5; DNA: TGTGCCGGGGGGTACGGGACCGGGGATCCAGATACCCAGTACTTC; CDR3: CAGGYGTGDPDTQYF
V: TRBV4-1; size: .; D: .; J: TRBJ2-3; DNA: TGCGCCAGCAGCCGAGTTATCTGGCTGGGAGCCAAAGACACGCAGTATTTC; CDR3: CASSRVIWLGAKDTQYF
V: TRBV6-1; size: many; D: .; J: TRBJ2-1; DNA: TGTGCCAGCAGTGAAGCGCGGGAATCGAATGAGCAGTTCTTC; CDR3: CASSEARESNEQFF
V: TRBV6-5; size: many; D: TRBD2; J: TRBJ2-5; DNA: TGTGCCAGCAGTTGGGGACTAGGGCAGACCCAGTACTTC; CDR3: CASSWGLGQTQYF
V: TRBV4-1; size: .; D: .; J: TRBJ2-7; DNA: TGCGCCAGCAGCCAGGGGCTGCGAGCCAAAGACACGCAGTACTTC; CDR3: CASSQGLRAKDTQYF
V: TRBV10-2; size: once; D: TRBD1; J: TRBJ2-4; DNA: TGCGCGGGCCTCAGGGGGTATGACAAAAAGATTCAGTACTTC; CDR3: CAGLRGYDKKIQYF
V: TRBV6-1; size: .; D: .; J: TRBJ2-4; DNA: TGTGCCAGCACCGTCGAGAGGGGCGGTGTAGCCAAAAACATTCAGTACTTC; CDR3: CASTVERGGVAKNIQYF
V: TRBV10-3; size: few; D: .; J: TRBJ2-7; DNA: TGTGCCATCAGCTATTCCCCCAGGAGGGGGATTACCTACGAGCAGTACTTC; CDR3: CAISYSPRRGITYEQYF
V: TRBV6-1; size: .; D: .; J: TRBJ1-2; DNA: TGTGCCAGCAGTGAAGTCCGGGGGCAAGCTGGCTACACCTTC; CDR3: CASSEVRGQAGYTF
V: TRBV10-3; size: .; D: .; J: TRBJ2-3; DNA: TGTTTTTGCGCGGAGGCCGGGAGCCGGGTCCAGGATACCCAGTATTTC; CDR3: CFCAEAGSRVQDTQYF
V: TRBV27; size: medium-sized; D: TRBD1; J: TRBJ1-1; DNA: TGTGCCAGCAGTACCTGGACAGGGATGGACACTGAAGCTTTCTTT; CDR3: CASSTWTGMDTEAFF
V: TRBV6-5; size: medium-sized; D: .; J: TRBJ2-1; DNA: TGTGCCAGCGGAACATCCGACCACTACAATGAGCAGTTCTTC; CDR3: CASGTSDHYNEQFF
V: TRBV7-2; size: many; D: .; J: TRBJ1-2; DNA: TGTGCCAGCAGCTTAGGCACGGACTATGGCTACACCTTC; CDR3: CASSLGTDYGYTF
V: TRBV9; size: .; D: .; J: TRBJ2-3; DNA: TGTGCCAGCAGCGTAGCCGGGGCCCGCCATACGCAGTATTTT; CDR3: CASSVAGARHTQYF
V: TRBV27; size: .; D: .; J: TRBJ2-7; DNA: TGTGCCAGCAGTTCCCCGGGCGAGACCTACGAGCAGTACTTC; CDR3: CASSSPGETYEQYF